A single sample gave rise to the 28 T cell receptor delta chains below, sequenced in a study of gamma-delta T cells after stem cell transplantation. TCRdb applied CATT to the RT-PCR reads for clone calling. The sample shows almost 3,000 delta-chain clones, under 3% of them seen only once. The sequencing input was gamma-delta T cells. The receptors were sampled from a human donor. It is not recorded whose cells these are; they may come from a transplant donor.

This clone was detected a few times. A far larger clone is one base from this, pointing to a likely read error. In the same sample, other DNA sequences code for this CDR3. The rearrangement joins TRDV2 to TRDJ1; 9 bases fit TRDD3. The CDR3 consists of 15 residues. In germline, CDR1 is GEAIGNYY, CDR2 EKD. V was pared by 2 bases and J by 2 bases, with 5 bases of the junction left unmatched. CDR3 coding DNA: TGTGCCTGTGACAGGTTGCTGGGGGATACCGATAAACTCATCTTT. It translates to CACDRLLGDTDKLIF.

This clone is termed medium-sized. The chain employs TRDV2 and TRDJ1; D may be TRDD3 (6 bases). The CDR3 extends over 18 amino acids. The V end lost 0 bases, the J end lost 0 bases, and 19 bases lay between the germline ends. Germline CDR1 and CDR2: GEAIGNYY and EKD. The CDR3 DNA follows: TGTGCCTGTGACACCGTTGGGGATCCCGTCATGGACACCGATAAACTCATCTTT. Protein product: CACDTVGDPVMDTDKLIF.

There are a few counts of this clone. TCRdb lists the protein of a much larger clone for this DNA, which differs at residue 10, so this is likely a read error; the protein given here is translated from the DNA itself. The chain combines TRDV2 with TRDJ1, with 7 nucleotides matching TRDD3. The length of the CDR3 is 18 residues. The ends lost 0 bases at V and 2 bases at J; junction bases unmatched: 14. In germline, CDR1 is GEAIGNYY, CDR2 EKD. The CDR3 coding sequence is TGTGCCTGTGACACCTTAAACCTGGGGGGTACGCAAACCGATAAACTCATCTTT. Protein: CACDTLNLGGTQTDKLIF.

There are many counts of this clone. With a far larger clone one base away, a read error is the likely cause. The CDR3, as DNA: TGTGCCTGTGACACCGTTGTCTGGGATACGCCGGAAGAAACCTCCTGGGACACCCGACAGATGTTTTTC. As protein: CACDTVVWDTPEETSWDTRQMFF. This sequence joins TRDV2 and TRDJ3, with 8 bases aligning to TRDD3. Germline V gene lookup returns CDR1 GEAIGNYY and CDR2 EKD. The CDR3 runs 23 residues. The junction had 18 bases not matched to a gene; V was cut back by 0 bases and J by 0 bases.

This clone was detected a few times. This DNA's translation and the protein TCRdb lists, from a much larger clone, do not match at residue 4, likely due to a read error; the protein shown is translated from the DNA. The chain couples TRDV2 to TRDJ1, with 8 bases matching TRDD3. In germline, CDR1 is GEAIGNYY, CDR2 EKD. This CDR3 spans 17 amino acids. This CDR3 reads CACGTLTGGSYTDKLIF. The CDR3 nucleotides read TGTGCCTGTGGCACCCTTACTGGGGGTTCGTACACCGATAAACTCATCTTT.

This clone appeared a few times. This likely came from a read error, as a far larger clone is one base away. This sample also contains other DNA sequences that code for the same CDR3. The chain links TRDV2 to TRDJ1; no clear D gene. This CDR3 is built from 17 residues. Trimming left V 0 bases short and J 5 bases short, with 21 bases between. Germline CDR1 reads GEAIGNYY; CDR2 reads EKD. CDR3 nucleotides: TGTGCCTGTGACACCCTCTCCTCCCTCACTTCGGGGGATAAACTCATCTTT. Translation gives CACDTLSSLTSGDKLIF.

Concerning this clone itself: For this DNA, TCRdb reports the protein of a much larger clone, which diverges at residue 12, most likely from a read error; the protein presented here is translated directly from the DNA. V usage is TRDV2 and J usage is TRDJ3; 13 nucleotides line up with TRDD3. This CDR3 comprises 22 residues. Looked up from germline, CDR1 is GEAIGNYY and CDR2 is EKD. The trim removed 1 base at V and 1 base at J, leaving 12 bases unmatched. In DNA form, the CDR3 reads TGTGCCTGTGACACTCTGACTGGGGGATACGCCACGGCATCCTGGGACACCCGACAGATGTTTTTC. Its protein product is CACDTLTGGYATASWDTRQMFF.

This clone was counted only a few times. V and J are TRDV2 and TRDJ1, with TRDD3 identical over 13 bases. The V and J ends lost 3 bases and 0 bases, in that order; junction bases with no gene match: 9. CDR3 length equals 18 residues. Germline CDR1 and CDR2: GEAIGNYY and EKD. For the CDR3, the DNA is TGTGCCTGTGACGCCGTACTGGGGGATACGTATTACACCGATAAACTCATCTTT. This gives the protein CACDAVLGDTYYTDKLIF.

This clone was found a few times. The protein given by TCRdb reflects a much larger clone and differs at residue 20 from this DNA's translation, likely from a read error; the protein shown is the DNA's translation. The rearrangement uses TRDV2 and TRDJ1; 7 nucleotides align to TRDD3. This CDR3 is 22 amino acids long. The germline V gene has CDR1 GEAIGNYY and CDR2 EKD. As DNA, the CDR3 is TGTGCCTGTGACACGCTCGGGGGCGAAAACGATCTAGAGGGGGATGCTACCGATAAACCCATCTTT. Encoded protein: CACDTLGGENDLEGDATDKPIF.

This clone was seen a few times. The protein in TCRdb stems from a much larger clone and differs at residue 5 from this DNA's translation, likely a read error; here the protein is translated from the DNA. The chain uses TRDV2 and TRDJ1, with D perhaps matching TRDD3 (6 bases). CDR1 and CDR2 from the germline V gene are GEAIGNYY and EKD. V lost 3 bases, J lost 2 bases, and 21 bases lay in between. The CDR3 extends over 17 amino acids. CDR3 region: CACDEVGAPVVTDKLIF. The CDR3 nucleotides read TGTGCCTGTGACGAAGTGGGGGCTCCAGTTGTGACCGATAAACTCATCTTT.

This rearrangement joins TRDV2 to TRDJ1; 7 nucleotides match TRDD3. V shed 0 bases and J 0 bases; nucleotides not matched to a gene: 6. This CDR3 has 16 residues. Looked up from germline, CDR1 is GEAIGNYY and CDR2 is EKD. The CDR3: CACDTVLGIHTDKLIF. CDR3 sequence (DNA): TGTGCCTGTGACACCGTACTGGGGATCCACACCGATAAACTCATCTTT.

A few counts support this clone. TCRdb attributes to this sequence the protein of a much larger clone, which differs from the DNA translation at residue 4; a read error is likely, and the protein displayed is translated from the DNA. The chain employs TRDV2 and TRDJ1, with D tentatively TRDD2 (8 bases). In germline, CDR1 is GEAIGNYY, CDR2 EKD. The CDR3 has 16 residues. Deletions cut 5 bases from V and 9 bases from J, with 27 bases between. The CDR3 nucleotides are TGTGCCTGTGGCACGGTGGGGGACCTTCCTATGGGGGAACTCATCTTT. Amino acids: CACGTVGDLPMGELIF.

This clone was seen repeatedly, ten times or more. A far larger clone differs by one base, so this is likely a read error. The V and J genes are TRDV2 and TRDJ1; a possible D gene is TRDD3 (6 bases). V dropped 0 bases and J dropped 0 bases, with 16 bases sitting between them. Germline values: CDR1 GEAIGNYY, CDR2 EKD. CDR3 length equals 17 residues. CDR3 loop: CACDTAGVGLYTDKLIF. CDR3 sequence (DNA): TGTGCCTGTGACACCGCTGGGGTCGGATTATACACCGATAAACTCATCTTT.

This clone has a handful of counts. The TCRdb protein comes from a much larger clone and disagrees with this DNA's translation at residue 12, likely due to a read error; the protein given here is derived from the DNA. V and J are TRDV2 and TRDJ1, with a weak D call TRDD3 (5 bases). This CDR3 is built from 15 residues. Germline V gene sequence: CDR1 GEAIGNYY, CDR2 EKD. This CDR3 reads CACDTVGENTDTLIF. The CDR3 coding sequence is TGTGCCTGTGACACGGTCGGGGAGAACACCGATACACTCATCTTT.

About this clone itself: TCRdb assigns this DNA the protein of a much larger clone, which departs from its translation at residue 7; this likely reflects a read error, and the protein shown comes from translating the DNA. The gene calls are TRDV2 and TRDJ1; 7 bases match TRDD3. Trimming removed 3 bases from V and 5 bases from J; junction bases left unmatched: 11. This CDR3 is built from 15 residues. From germline, CDR1 is GEAIGNYY and CDR2 EKD. CDR3 nucleotide sequence: TGTGCCTGTGACTTACTGGCGGATACGAATGATAAACTCATCTTT. It is translated as CACDLLADTNDKLIF.

As to this clone: The protein recorded in TCRdb matches a much larger clone and deviates from this DNA's translation at residue 4, suggesting a read error; the protein here is obtained by translating the DNA. This sequence joins TRDV2 and TRDJ1, with 7 positions matching TRDD3. This CDR3 spans 17 amino acids. Germline V CDR1 and CDR2: GEAIGNYY, EKD. The CDR3 sequence is CACATLGDRDYTDKLIF. CDR3 in DNA: TGTGCCTGTGCCACCCTCGGGGATAGGGACTACACCGATAAACTCATCTTT.

Only a few counts were recorded for this clone. One base separates it from a far larger clone, so it is likely a read error. This CDR3 is also generated by other DNA sequences in the sample. The chain couples TRDV2 to TRDJ3; 8 bases fit TRDD3. Per germline, CDR1 GEAIGNYY and CDR2 EKD. CDR3 length: 23 residues. The CDR3 DNA follows: TGCGCCTGTGACACCGTTGTCCGGGATACGCCGGAAGAAACCTCCTGGGACACCCGACAGATGTTTTTC. This translates into CACDTVVRDTPEETSWDTRQMFF.

On this clone: A far more abundant clone sits one base away, making this likely a read error. Additional DNA sequences in this sample encode the identical CDR3. This sequence joins TRDV2 and TRDJ1, with TRDD3 matching over 10 bases. This CDR3 is built from 19 residues. Germline assignment: CDR1 GEAIGNYY and CDR2 EKD. J lost 1 base, V lost 4 bases, and 17 bases had no gene match. The CDR3, as DNA: TGTGCCTGTGAAAACCTGGGGGATAAGCGGGTGCAGGCCACCGATAAACTCATCTTT. Translation: CACENLGDKRVQATDKLIF.

A word on this clone: Relative to the germline gene, one junction end is altered; a read error may explain this. The CDR3 protein is CACENVGGKKDNDKIIF. CDR3 nucleotide sequence: TGTGCATGTGAAAACGTTGGGGGGAAAAAGGATAACGATAAAATAATCTTT. The V call is TRDV2, the J call TRDJ1; possibly TRDD3 for D (6 bases). In germline, CDR1 is GEAIGNYY, CDR2 EKD. The CDR3 is made up of 17 amino acids.

As for this clone: TCRdb's protein, taken from a much larger clone, differs from this DNA's translation at residue 7, likely owing to a read error; the protein displayed comes from the DNA. The gene calls are TRDV2 and TRDJ1, with 10 positions matching TRDD3. CDR3 length: 15 amino acids. Germline V CDR1 and CDR2: GEAIGNYY, EKD. The V gene end was trimmed by 2 bases and the J gene end by 8 bases; junction bases not matched to a gene: 10. The CDR3 coding sequence is TGTGCCTGTGACATTTTACGGGGGGATACGGAGAAACTCATCTTT. Its translation: CACDILRGDTEKLIF.

A note on this clone: TCRdb records a much larger clone's protein for this DNA, with a difference at residue 11 that likely arises from a read error; the protein given is the translation of the DNA. This rearrangement joins TRDV2 to TRDJ1; 12 positions agree with TRDD3. Germline CDR1 GEAIGNYY, CDR2 EKD. The CDR3 is made up of 18 amino acids. V was pared by 3 bases and J by 0 bases, with 10 bases of the junction left unmatched. The CDR3 DNA reads TGTGCCTGTGACGCCGTACTGGGGGATACCCGAAACACCGATAAACTCATCTTT. Protein: CACDAVLGDTRNTDKLIF.

As regards this clone: This sequence is one base from a far larger clone and is likely a read error. Other nucleotide sequences from this sample produce the same CDR3. The chain joins TRDV2 to TRDJ1; 10 bases map to TRDD3. The CDR3 is 18 residues long. The germline V gene has CDR1 GEAIGNYY and CDR2 EKD. V was pared by 0 bases and J by 2 bases, with 11 bases of the junction left unmatched. The CDR3 is CACDTVDKTGGFTDKLIF. CDR3 nucleotide sequence: TGTGCCTGTGACACCGTCGACAAGACTGGGGGATTTACCGATAAACTCATCTTT.

A few counts support this clone. Since a far larger clone is one base different, this is likely a read error. Other DNA sequences from this sample encode an identical CDR3 as well. The gene calls are TRDV2 and TRDJ1; D perhaps matches TRDD2 (5 bases). This CDR3 region has 15 residues. Germline V gives CDR1 GEAIGNYY, CDR2 EKD. The chain's CDR3 is CACDTIGLHTDKLIF. The CDR3 DNA sequence: TGTGCCTGTGACACCATTGGCCTTCACACCGATAAACTTATCTTT.

Notes on this clone: This DNA translates differently at residue 8 from the TCRdb protein, which is that of a much larger clone; a read error is likely, and the protein shown is the DNA's own translation. V and J are TRDV2 and TRDJ1; TRDD3 might be the D (6 bases). CDR1 and CDR2 (germline): GEAIGNYY, EKD. With 3 bases removed from V and 4 bases from J, the gap between germline ends came to 11 bases. This CDR3 is built from 13 residues. DNA for the CDR3: TGTGCCTGTGACGCCTGGGGTGTCGATAAACTCATCTTT. Protein sequence: CACDAWGVDKLIF.

This clone was detected only a few times. TCRdb has a much larger clone's protein, which differs at residue 5 from the translation of this DNA, likely because of a read error; what is shown is the protein translated from the DNA. J is TRDJ3 and V is TRDV2; D is unresolved. This CDR3 has 19 amino acids. Germline CDR1 and CDR2: GEAIGNYY and EKD. Trimming took off 3 bases at V and 0 bases at J, with 17 bases between the two ends. CDR3 amino acids: CACDAVRAPLSWDTRQMFF. The CDR3 DNA reads as TGTGCCTGTGACGCCGTTCGGGCCCCACTCTCCTGGGACACCCGACAGATGTTTTTC.

By sample fraction, this clone is large. The chain joins TRDV2 to TRDJ3; TRDD3 matches at 9 bases. Germline CDR1 reads GEAIGNYY; CDR2 reads EKD. The CDR3 is 21 amino acids. V was clipped by 0 bases and J by 0 bases; unmatched bases: 11. CDR3 coding DNA: TGTGCCTGTGACACCGCCGGTACTGGGGGACCAAGCTCCTGGGACACCCGACAGATGTTTTTC. Amino acids: CACDTAGTGGPSSWDTRQMFF.

This clone was detected many times. It differs at one base from a far larger clone, so likely a read error. V usage is TRDV2 and J usage is TRDJ3; 8 bases align to TRDD3. The CDR3 totals 19 residues. CDR1 GEAIGNYY and CDR2 EKD come from the germline V gene. The DNA of the CDR3 is TGTGCCTGTGACACCGTAGGGGATACCAGCTCCCGGGACACCCGACAGATGTTTTTC. It encodes CACDTVGDTSSRDTRQMFF.

This clone turned up a few times. TCRdb pairs this DNA with a much larger clone's protein that differs at residues 11 and 13, likely a read error; the protein shown was translated from the DNA. The chain has TRDV2 and TRDJ1; 11 positions match TRDD3. The length of the CDR3 is 18 residues. CDR1 GEAIGNYY and CDR2 EKD come from the germline V gene. J was trimmed by 3 bases and V by 2 bases; bases with no gene match: 13. The CDR3 DNA sequence: TGTGCCTGTGACAGTGTACTGGGGGATAAGGAGGACGCCGATAAACTCATCTTT. It is translated as CACDSVLGDKEDADKLIF.